This T cell receptor beta chain was observed in a study of OX40 agonist ivuxolimab in advanced cancers. Measured with immunoSEQ multiplex PCR; TCRdb has only the in-frame clones, and not every one. The table has around 63,000 clones, 85% to 90% seen once; the top ten hold about a tenth. The table lists this clone with a few counts. This receptor was taken from an adult with an advanced solid tumor such as melanoma, head and neck, liver or kidney cancer. Sequences were derived from CD4+ or CD8+ T cells sorted from blood, sampled in a trial of the OX40 agonist ivuxolimab.

The CDR3 here is CASSPRWGEQFF. The CDR3 DNA is TGTGCCAGCAGCCCTAGATGGGGTGAGCAGTTCTTC. This chain joins TRBV7-3 and TRBJ2-1; D gene unclear. Per germline, CDR1 SGHTA and CDR2 FQGTGA. V lost 5 bases to trimming and J lost 9 bases, with 11 bases between them. The CDR3 totals 12 residues.